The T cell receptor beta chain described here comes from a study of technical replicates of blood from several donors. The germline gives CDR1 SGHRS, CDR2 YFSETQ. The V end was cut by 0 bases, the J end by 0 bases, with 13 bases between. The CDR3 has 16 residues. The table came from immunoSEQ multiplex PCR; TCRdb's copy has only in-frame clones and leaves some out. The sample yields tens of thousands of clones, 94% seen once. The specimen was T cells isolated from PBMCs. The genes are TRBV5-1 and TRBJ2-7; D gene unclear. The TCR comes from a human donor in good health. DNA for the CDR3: TGCGCCAGCAGCTTGGTATCCAGGTTGAGCTCCTACGAGCAGTACTTC. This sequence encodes CASSLVSRLSSYEQYF. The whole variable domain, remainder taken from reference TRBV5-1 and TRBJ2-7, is KAGVTQTPRYLIKTRGQQVTLSCSPISGHRSVSWYQQTPGQGLQFLFEYFSETQRNKGNFPGRFSGRQFSNSRSEMNVSTLELGDSALYLCASSLVSRLSSYEQYFGPGTRLTVT.